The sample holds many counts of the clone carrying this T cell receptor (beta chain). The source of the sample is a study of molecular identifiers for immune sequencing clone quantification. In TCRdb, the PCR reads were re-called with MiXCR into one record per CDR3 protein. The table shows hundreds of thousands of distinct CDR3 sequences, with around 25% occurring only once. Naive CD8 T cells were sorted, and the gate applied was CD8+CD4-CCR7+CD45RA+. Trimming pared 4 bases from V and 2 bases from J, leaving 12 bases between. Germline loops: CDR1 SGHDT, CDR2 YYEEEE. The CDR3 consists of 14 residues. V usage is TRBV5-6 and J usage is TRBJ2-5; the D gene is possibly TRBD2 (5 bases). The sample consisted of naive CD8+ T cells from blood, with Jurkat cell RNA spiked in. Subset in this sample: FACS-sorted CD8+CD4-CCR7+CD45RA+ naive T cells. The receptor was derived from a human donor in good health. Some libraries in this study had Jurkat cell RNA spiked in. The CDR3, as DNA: TGTGCCAGCAGCCCACCGGGGAATCAAGAGACCCAGTACTTC. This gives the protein CASSPPGNQETQYF.